Listed below are T cell receptor beta chains from one sample, sequenced in a study of blood T cell repertoires in COVID-19. Data came from immunoSEQ multiplex PCR; TCRdb stores just in-frame clones and leaves some out. The table has some 350,000 clones, around 91% seen once. Sequencing input: peripheral blood. Receptor source: a man younger than 35 with active or convalescent COVID-19. Both conserved end residues are part of each CDR3. A D gene is named only where the DNA matches it firmly. Only some rows state a clone size, as once, few, many or a class for expanded clones.

V gene,J gene,clone size,D gene,CDR3 DNA,CDR3 protein
TRBV5-6,TRBJ1-2,NA,TRBD1,TGTGCCAGCAGCTTCGACAGGGCCGTCCCCAGCTACACCTTC,CASSFDRAVPSYTF
TRBV28,TRBJ2-5,NA,TRBD2,TGTGCCAGCAGTCCCTTCGGGGGGTCCGCGGAGACCCAGTACTTC,CASSPFGGSAETQYF
TRBV6-5,TRBJ2-7,NA,NA,TGTGCCAGCAGTTACGGGAGTGGAGGCGAGCAGTACTTC,CASSYGSGGEQYF
TRBV19,TRBJ1-5,NA,NA,TGTGCCAGTAGTCTCGACAGTAGCAATCAGCCCCAGCATTTT,CASSLDSSNQPQHF
TRBV5-6,TRBJ2-2,NA,TRBD1,TGTGCCAGCAGCTTGTGGGACAGGGACGCCGGGGAGCTGTTTTTT,CASSLWDRDAGELFF
TRBV7-8,TRBJ1-2,NA,TRBD1,TGTGCCAGCAGCCCTGGTTGGGACAGGGTGTTCTACACCTTC,CASSPGWDRVFYTF
TRBV5-1,TRBJ2-7,NA,TRBD2,TGCGCCAGCAGCTTTGGAGGGCTAAGCGGGGGGACCTACGGGCAGTACTTC,CASSFGGLSGGTYGQYF
TRBV6-5,TRBJ2-3,NA,NA,TGTGCCAGCAGTTACGGACAAACAGAGTCGGATACGCAGTATTTT,CASSYGQTESDTQYF
TRBV27,TRBJ1-4,NA,NA,TGTGCCAGCAATAAGGGGCGAGCAACTAATGAAAAACTGTTTTTT,CASNKGRATNEKLFF
TRBV5-6,TRBJ1-6,NA,TRBD1,TGTGCCAGCAGCTTCGTAGGGACAGGGAGGAATTCACCCCTCCACTTT,CASSFVGTGRNSPLHF
TRBV19,TRBJ2-1,NA,NA,TGTGCCAACCAGAGGAAAGACCCGTACACCTACAATGAGCAGTTCTTC,CANQRKDPYTYNEQFF
TRBV5-1,TRBJ1-1,NA,TRBD1,TGCGCCAGCAGCCGGGACAGAGAAATGAACACTGAAGCTTTCTTT,CASSRDREMNTEAFF
TRBV14,TRBJ2-7,NA,NA,TGTGCCAGCAGCCACACCTACGAGCAGTACTTC,CASSHTYEQYF
TRBV7-3,TRBJ1-2,NA,NA,TGTGCCAGCAGCTTAACTGGCAGGGCGGATGGCTACACCTTC,CASSLTGRADGYTF
TRBV7-2,TRBJ1-5,NA,TRBD1,TGTGCCAGCAGCCCGATGGGACAGAGCAATCAGCCCCAGCATTTT,CASSPMGQSNQPQHF
TRBV6-2/TRBV6-3,TRBJ2-7,few,NA,TGTGCCAGCAGTTACTCGATAGGACAGCAATACGAGCAGTACTTC,CASSYSIGQQYEQYF
TRBV25-1,TRBJ1-5,NA,TRBD1,TGTGCCAGCAGTGGGGCGGGACAGAGGGGCAATCAGCCCCAGCATTTT,CASSGAGQRGNQPQHF
TRBV12-5,TRBJ2-1,NA,NA,TGTGCTAGTGCCACGACTACGCCAGGCGATGAGCAGTTCTTC,CASATTTPGDEQFF